The present entry profiles one T cell receptor (beta chain) with its context. The record originates from a study of cytomegalovirus exposure and HLA in healthy donors. The PCR had 60 Vbeta and 13 Jbeta primers. TCRdb keeps only in-frame clones here, not all; method: immunoSEQ multiplex PCR. This table has approximately 110,000 clones, about 73% appearing once. The germline V gene encodes CDR1 MGHRA and CDR2 YSYEKL. The germline V and J ends were trimmed by 2 bases and 2 bases, with 9 bases remaining between them. The CDR3 is 14 amino acids. The receptor was derived from a woman aged 40 to 50 in good health and CMV-seronegative. This rearrangement joins TRBV4-1 to TRBJ1-2; D might be TRBD1 (6 bases). Material: PBMCs. The CDR3 DNA is TGCGCCAGCAGCCAACCCGGACAGAACTATGGCTACACCTTC. Protein sequence: CASSQPGQNYGYTF.